The 14 T cell receptor beta chains listed next were all sequenced from one sample in a study of T-cell reconstitution after alpha-beta-depleted transplantation in children. Using unique molecular identifiers, the investigators prepared the TCRbeta library. From the PCR reads, TCRdb called clonotypes with MiXCR, one entry per CDR3 protein. The sample yields some 490,000 distinct CDR3 sequences, about 12% seen once. The specimen was PBMCs from the stem cell graft donor, collected from the stem cell graft. These receptors originate from a human donor who donated a stem cell graft to a child with combined immunodeficiency.

This clonotype has only a few counts. The chain links TRBV12-3 or TRBV12-4 to TRBJ2-5, with D perhaps TRBD1 (5 bases). CDR3 size: 13 residues. The V end was cut by 8 bases, the J end by 5 bases, with 15 bases between. CDR3 in amino acids: CASGPTGLETQYF. The CDR3 bases are TGTGCCAGCGGTCCCACAGGCTTGGAGACCCAGTACTTC.

This clonotype was recorded at least ten times. J is TRBJ2-1 and V is TRBV5-1; 8 bases are a match to TRBD2. J lost 3 bases, V lost 1 base, and 9 bases had no gene match. CDR1 SGHRS and CDR2 YFSETQ come from the germline V gene. The CDR3 loop spans 17 amino acids. The CDR3 sequence is CASSLLEAGVNYNEQFF. CDR3 nucleotide sequence: TGCGCCAGCAGCTTGTTGGAAGCGGGAGTGAACTACAATGAGCAGTTCTTC.

V and J are TRBV5-1 and TRBJ2-7; D call uncertain. CDR1 and CDR2 (germline): SGHRS, YFSETQ. The CDR3 is 12 residues long. The V end lost 6 bases, the J end lost 2 bases, and 9 bases lay between the germline ends. CDR3 in amino acids: CASNVRAYEQYF. In nucleotides, the CDR3 is TGCGCCAGCAACGTAAGAGCCTACGAGCAGTACTTC. Full variable domain (remainder filled in from reference TRBV5-1 and TRBJ2-7): KAGVTQTPRYLIKTRGQQVTLSCSPISGHRSVSWYQQTPGQGLQFLFEYFSETQRNKGNFPGRFSGRQFSNSRSEMNVSTLELGDSALYLCASNVRAYEQYFGPGTRLTVT.

The chain recombines TRBV27 with TRBJ2-2, with D maybe TRBD1 (6 bases). The germline gives CDR1 MNHEY, CDR2 SMNVEV (reference sequence). V dropped 4 bases and J dropped 1 base, with 7 bases sitting between them. This CDR3 has 14 amino acids. The CDR3 region is CASSWGLNTGELFF. CDR3 DNA: TGTGCCAGCAGTTGGGGGCTGAACACCGGGGAGCTGTTTTTT.

The J gene is TRBJ1-2, the V gene TRBV5-1, with TRBD1 matching 8 bases. J lost 4 bases, V lost 2 bases, and 13 bases had no gene match. This CDR3 region has 17 residues. In germline, CDR1 is SGHRS, CDR2 YFSETQ. The CDR3 protein is CASSFSLPGQVSYGYTF. The CDR3, as DNA: TGCGCCAGCAGCTTTTCTTTACCGGGACAGGTCTCCTATGGCTACACCTTC.

This clonotype was counted at least ten times. Its ends do not fully match the called genes, so a read error is possible. The rearrangement uses TRBV5-1 and TRBJ2-2; 8 bases are shared with TRBD1. Germline assignment: CDR1 SGHRS and CDR2 YFSETQ. The CDR3 length is 15 residues. CDR3 nucleotides: TGCGCCAGCAGCTTGAGGACAGGGAACGCCGGGGAGCTGTTTTTT. Translation: CASSLRTGNAGELFF.

The V and J genes are TRBV5-1 and TRBJ2-1; 8 nucleotides align to TRBD1. This CDR3 spans 15 amino acids. The germline gives CDR1 SGHRS, CDR2 YFSETQ. Losses at the gene ends were 0 bases for V and 5 bases for J; bases not matched to a gene: 4. The CDR3: CASSLGQGNHNEQFF. In DNA form, the CDR3 reads TGCGCCAGCAGCTTGGGACAGGGGAACCACAATGAGCAGTTCTTC.

This clonotype was recorded many times. The chain links TRBV7-2 to TRBJ1-1, with TRBD1 matching over 9 bases. Per the germline V gene, CDR1 is SGHTA and CDR2 is FQGNSA. The CDR3 runs 15 residues. With 5 bases clipped from V and 3 bases from J, the junction kept 7 bases outside the gene matches. This CDR3 is CASSPGTGRYTEAFF. The CDR3 DNA follows: TGTGCCAGCAGCCCCGGGACAGGGAGGTACACTGAAGCTTTCTTT.

This clonotype appeared a few times. Mismatch with germline at one junction end may stem from a read error. The chain joins TRBV7-6 to TRBJ2-1, with D possibly TRBD1 on 5 matching bases. Germline lookup yields CDR1 SGHVS and CDR2 FNYEAQ. This CDR3 comprises 15 residues. The CDR3 DNA sequence: TGTGCCAGCACCGCTATCGACCAGCCGGACAATCAGCAGTTCTTC. Encoded protein: CASTAIDQPDNQQFF.

This chain connects TRBV12-3 or TRBV12-4 to TRBJ2-7, with 8 positions matching TRBD2. The CDR3 is 14 residues long. Germline trimming cut 6 bases from V and 7 bases from J; bases unmatched to any gene: 11. CDR3 region: CASSRGGMTGEQYF. CDR3 in DNA: TGTGCCAGCAGCCGCGGGGGGATGACTGGGGAGCAGTACTTC.

This clonotype was picked up many times. The junction departs from germline at one end; a sequencing error may be responsible. This chain connects TRBV12-3 or TRBV12-4 to TRBJ2-1; D is uncertain. The CDR3 totals 12 residues. In nucleotides, the CDR3 is TGTGCCAGCAGCTTAGGGTACAATGAGCAGTTCTTC. It encodes CASSLGYNEQFF.

The V and J genes are TRBV20-1 and TRBJ1-1, with a weak D call TRBD1 (6 bases). V was shortened by 1 base and J by 3 bases, with 21 bases between the two germline ends. This CDR3 has 17 amino acids. In germline, CDR1 is DFQATT, CDR2 SNEGSKA (reference sequence). The CDR3 sequence is CSARVSPRGLIDTEAFF. The CDR3 DNA reads as TGCAGTGCTAGAGTATCGCCCCGGGGGCTCATAGACACTGAAGCTTTCTTT.

This clonotype occurred a few times. The chain has TRBV2 and TRBJ1-1; no clear D gene. Germline CDR1 is SNHLY and CDR2 is FYNNEI. V was cut by 6 bases and J by 0 bases, with 8 bases left in between. This CDR3 has 13 amino acids. In DNA form, the CDR3 reads TGTGCCAGCAGGGTTTCTATGAACACTGAAGCTTTCTTT. Encoded protein: CASRVSMNTEAFF.

Ten or more counts support this clonotype. The chain couples TRBV12-3 or TRBV12-4 to TRBJ2-1; TRBD2 agrees at 13 bases. The V gene end was trimmed by 7 bases and the J gene end by 4 bases; junction bases not matched to a gene: 7. The CDR3 consists of 16 residues. The CDR3 loop reads CASTRTSGGLYNEQFF. The CDR3 nucleotides are TGTGCCAGCACTCGGACTAGCGGGGGCCTTTACAATGAGCAGTTCTTC.